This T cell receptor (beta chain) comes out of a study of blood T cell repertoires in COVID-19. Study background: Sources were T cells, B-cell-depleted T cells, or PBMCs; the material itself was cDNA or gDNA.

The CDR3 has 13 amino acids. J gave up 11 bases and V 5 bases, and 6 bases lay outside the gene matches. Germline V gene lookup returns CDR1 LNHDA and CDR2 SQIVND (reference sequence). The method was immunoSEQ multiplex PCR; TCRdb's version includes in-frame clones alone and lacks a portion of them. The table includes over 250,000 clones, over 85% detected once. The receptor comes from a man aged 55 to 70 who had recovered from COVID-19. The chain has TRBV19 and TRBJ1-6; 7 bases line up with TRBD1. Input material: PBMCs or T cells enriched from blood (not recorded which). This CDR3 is CASSSNRGTPLHF. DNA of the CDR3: TGTGCCAGTAGTTCGAACAGGGGTACACCCCTCCACTTT.